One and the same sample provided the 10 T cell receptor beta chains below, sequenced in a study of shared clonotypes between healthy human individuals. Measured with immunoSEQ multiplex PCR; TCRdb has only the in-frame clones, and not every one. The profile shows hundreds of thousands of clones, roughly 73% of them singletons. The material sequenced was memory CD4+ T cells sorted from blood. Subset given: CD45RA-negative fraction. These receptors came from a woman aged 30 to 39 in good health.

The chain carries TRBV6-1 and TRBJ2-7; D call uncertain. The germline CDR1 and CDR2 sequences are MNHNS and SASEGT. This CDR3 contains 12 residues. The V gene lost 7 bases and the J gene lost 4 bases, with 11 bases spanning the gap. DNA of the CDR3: TGTGCCAGCAATCAAGGGCCATACGAGCAGTACTTC. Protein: CASNQGPYEQYF.

The CDR3 coding sequence is TGTGCCAGCAGCTTGGTGTCTCACCCCAACACTGAAGCTTTCTTT. Translating it yields CASSLVSHPNTEAFF. The rearrangement joins TRBV5-6 to TRBJ1-1; D is undetermined. The CDR3 extends over 15 amino acids. Germline lookup yields CDR1 SGHDT and CDR2 YYEEEE. Deletions cut 0 bases from V and 2 bases from J, with 11 bases between.

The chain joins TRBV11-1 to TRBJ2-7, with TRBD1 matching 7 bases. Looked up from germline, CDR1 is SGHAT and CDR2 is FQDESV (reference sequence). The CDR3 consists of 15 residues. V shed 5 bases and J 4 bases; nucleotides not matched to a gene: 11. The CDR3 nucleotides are TGTGCCAGCAGCCCGAGGGGGCACCCGGCATACGAGCAGTACTTC. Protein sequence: CASSPRGHPAYEQYF.

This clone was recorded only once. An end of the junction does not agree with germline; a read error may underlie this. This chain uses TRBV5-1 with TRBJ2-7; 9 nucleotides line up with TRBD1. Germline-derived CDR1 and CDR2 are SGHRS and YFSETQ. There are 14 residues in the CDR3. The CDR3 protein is CASSLWDRVHEQYF. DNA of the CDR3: TGTGCCAGCAGCCTATGGGACAGGGTCCACGAGCAGTACTTC.

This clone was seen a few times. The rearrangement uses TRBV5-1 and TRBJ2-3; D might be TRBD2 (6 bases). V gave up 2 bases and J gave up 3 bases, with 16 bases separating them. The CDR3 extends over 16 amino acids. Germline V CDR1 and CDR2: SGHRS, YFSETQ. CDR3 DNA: TGCGCCAGCAGCTTCGAGGCAAATAGCGGTACAGATACGCAGTATTTT. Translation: CASSFEANSGTDTQYF.

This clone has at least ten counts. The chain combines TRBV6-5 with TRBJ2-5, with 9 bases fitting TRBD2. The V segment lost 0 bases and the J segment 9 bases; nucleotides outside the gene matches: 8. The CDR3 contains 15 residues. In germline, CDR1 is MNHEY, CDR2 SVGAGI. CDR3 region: CASSYSTLAGTAQYF. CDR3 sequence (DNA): TGTGCCAGCAGTTACTCGACGCTAGCGGGAACGGCCCAGTACTTC.

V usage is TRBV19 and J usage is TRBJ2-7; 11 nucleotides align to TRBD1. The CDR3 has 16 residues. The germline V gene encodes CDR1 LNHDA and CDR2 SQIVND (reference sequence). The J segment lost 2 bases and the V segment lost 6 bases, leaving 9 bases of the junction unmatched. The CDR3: CASSAGSGQGAYEQYF. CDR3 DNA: TGTGCCAGTAGCGCCGGATCGGGACAGGGGGCCTACGAGCAGTACTTC.

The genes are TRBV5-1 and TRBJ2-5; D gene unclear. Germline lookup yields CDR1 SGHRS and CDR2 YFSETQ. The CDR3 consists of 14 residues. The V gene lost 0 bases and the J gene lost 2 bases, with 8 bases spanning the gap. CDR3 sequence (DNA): TGCGCCAGCAGCTTGGGGACGCCGCAAGAGACCCAGTACTTC. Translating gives CASSLGTPQETQYF. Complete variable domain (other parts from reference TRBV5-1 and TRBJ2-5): KAGVTQTPRYLIKTRGQQVTLSCSPISGHRSVSWYQQTPGQGLQFLFEYFSETQRNKGNFPGRFSGRQFSNSRSEMNVSTLELGDSALYLCASSLGTPQETQYFGPGTRLLVL.

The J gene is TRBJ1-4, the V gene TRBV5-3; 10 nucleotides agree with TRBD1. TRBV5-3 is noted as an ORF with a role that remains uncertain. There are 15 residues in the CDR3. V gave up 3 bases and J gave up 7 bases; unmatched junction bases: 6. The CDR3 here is CARSSPRDRGEKLFF. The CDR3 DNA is TGTGCCAGAAGCTCCCCCCGGGACAGGGGTGAAAAACTGTTTTTT.

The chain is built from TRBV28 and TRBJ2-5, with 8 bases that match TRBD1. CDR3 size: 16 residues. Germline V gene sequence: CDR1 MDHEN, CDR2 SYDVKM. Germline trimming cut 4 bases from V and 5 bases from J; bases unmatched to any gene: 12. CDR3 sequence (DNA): TGTGCCAGCAGTTCACAATCAGGGGGCGCCGAGGAGACCCAGTACTTC. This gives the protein CASSSQSGGAEETQYF.